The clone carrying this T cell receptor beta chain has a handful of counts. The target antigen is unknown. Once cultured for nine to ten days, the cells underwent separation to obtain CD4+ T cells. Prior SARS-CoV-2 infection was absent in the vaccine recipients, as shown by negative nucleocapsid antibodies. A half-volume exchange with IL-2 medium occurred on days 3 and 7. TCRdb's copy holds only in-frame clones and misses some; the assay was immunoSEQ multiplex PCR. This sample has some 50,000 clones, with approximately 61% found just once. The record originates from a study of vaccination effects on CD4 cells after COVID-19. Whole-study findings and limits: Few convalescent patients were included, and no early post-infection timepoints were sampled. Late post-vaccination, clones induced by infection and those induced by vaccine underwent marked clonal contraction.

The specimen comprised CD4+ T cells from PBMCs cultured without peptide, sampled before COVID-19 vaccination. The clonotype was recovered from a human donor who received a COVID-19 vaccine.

CDR3 in amino acids: CSASPTSGTNEQYF. CDR3 DNA sequence: TGCAGTGCTAGTCCGACTAGCGGGACCAACGAGCAGTACTTC. The chain has TRBV20-1 and TRBJ2-7, with TRBD2 matching over 11 bases. The CDR3 runs 14 residues. V was pared by 3 bases and J by 5 bases, with 6 bases of the junction left unmatched. Looked up from germline, CDR1 is DFQATT and CDR2 is SNEGSKA (reference sequence).